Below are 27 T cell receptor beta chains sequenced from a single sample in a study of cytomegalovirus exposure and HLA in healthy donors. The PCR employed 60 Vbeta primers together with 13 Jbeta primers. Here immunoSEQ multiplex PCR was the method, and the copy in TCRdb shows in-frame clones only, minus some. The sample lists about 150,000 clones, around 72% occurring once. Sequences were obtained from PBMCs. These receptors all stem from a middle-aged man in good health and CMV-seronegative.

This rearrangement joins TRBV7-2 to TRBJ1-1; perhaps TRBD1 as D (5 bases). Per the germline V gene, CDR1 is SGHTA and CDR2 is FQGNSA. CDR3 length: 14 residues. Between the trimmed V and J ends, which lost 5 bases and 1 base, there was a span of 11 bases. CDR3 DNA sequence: TGTGCCAGCAGCGAATCACAGGCGAACACTGAAGCTTTCTTT. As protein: CASSESQANTEAFF.

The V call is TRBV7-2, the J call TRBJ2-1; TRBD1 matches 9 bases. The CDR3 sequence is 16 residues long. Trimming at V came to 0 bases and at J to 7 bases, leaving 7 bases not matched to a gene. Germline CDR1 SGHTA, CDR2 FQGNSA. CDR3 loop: CASSLAGGQGQNEQFF. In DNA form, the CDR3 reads TGTGCCAGCAGCTTAGCGGGGGGACAGGGTCAGAATGAGCAGTTCTTC.

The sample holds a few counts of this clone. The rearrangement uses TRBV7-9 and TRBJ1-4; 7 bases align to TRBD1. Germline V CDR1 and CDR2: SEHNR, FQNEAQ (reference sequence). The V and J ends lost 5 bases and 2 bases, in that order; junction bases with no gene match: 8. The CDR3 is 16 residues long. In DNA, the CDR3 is TGTGCCAGCAGCCCCGACAGGGTGAGGACTAATGAAAAACTGTTTTTT. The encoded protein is CASSPDRVRTNEKLFF. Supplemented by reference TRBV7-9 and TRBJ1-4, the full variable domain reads DTGVSQNPRHKITKRGQNVTFRCDPISEHNRLYWYRQTLGQGPEFLTYFQNEAQLEKSRLLSDRFSAERPKGSFSTLEIQRTEQGDSAMYLCASSPDRVRTNEKLFFGSGTQLSVL.

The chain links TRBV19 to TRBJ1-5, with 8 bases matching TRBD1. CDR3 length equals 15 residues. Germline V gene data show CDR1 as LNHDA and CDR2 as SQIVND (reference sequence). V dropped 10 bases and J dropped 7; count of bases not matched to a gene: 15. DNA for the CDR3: TGTGCCACTCAGGGGGGACAGGATCGGCGCCAGCCCCAGCATTTT. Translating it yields CATQGGQDRRQPQHF.

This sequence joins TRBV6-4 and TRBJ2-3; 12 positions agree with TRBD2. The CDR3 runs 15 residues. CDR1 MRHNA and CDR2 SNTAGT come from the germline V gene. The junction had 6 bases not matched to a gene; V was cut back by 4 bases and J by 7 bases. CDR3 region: CASSALAGGRYTQYF. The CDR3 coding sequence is TGTGCCAGCAGTGCCCTAGCGGGGGGGCGTTATACGCAGTATTTT.

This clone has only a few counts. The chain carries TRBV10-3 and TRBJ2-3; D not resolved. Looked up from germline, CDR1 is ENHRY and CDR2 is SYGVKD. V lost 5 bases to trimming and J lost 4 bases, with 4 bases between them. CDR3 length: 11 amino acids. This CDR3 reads CAISIADTQYF. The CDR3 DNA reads TGTGCCATCAGTATAGCAGATACGCAGTATTTT.

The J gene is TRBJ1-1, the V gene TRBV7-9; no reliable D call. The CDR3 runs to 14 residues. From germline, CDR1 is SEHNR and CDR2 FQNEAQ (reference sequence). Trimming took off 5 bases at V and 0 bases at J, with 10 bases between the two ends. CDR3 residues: CASSPSGMNTEAFF. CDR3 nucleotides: TGTGCCAGCAGCCCCAGTGGCATGAACACTGAAGCTTTCTTT.

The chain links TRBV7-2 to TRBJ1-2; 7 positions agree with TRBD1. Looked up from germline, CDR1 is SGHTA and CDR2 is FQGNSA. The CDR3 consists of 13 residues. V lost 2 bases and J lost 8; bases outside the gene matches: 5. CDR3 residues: CASSLYYRGGYTF. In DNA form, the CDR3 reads TGTGCCAGCAGCTTATACTACAGGGGAGGCTACACCTTC.

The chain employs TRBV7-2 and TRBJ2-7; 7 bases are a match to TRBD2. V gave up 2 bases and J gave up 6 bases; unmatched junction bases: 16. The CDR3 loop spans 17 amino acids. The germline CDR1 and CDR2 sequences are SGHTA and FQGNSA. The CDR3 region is CASSLIWEGTAPGEQYF. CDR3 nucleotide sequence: TGTGCCAGCAGCTTAATATGGGAGGGGACGGCTCCAGGCGAGCAGTACTTC. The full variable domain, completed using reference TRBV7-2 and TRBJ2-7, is GAGVSQSPSNKVTEKGKDVELRCDPISGHTALYWYRQSLGQGLEFLIYFQGNSAPDKSGLPSDRFSAERTGGSVSTLTIQRTQQEDSAVYLCASSLIWEGTAPGEQYFGPGTRLTVT.

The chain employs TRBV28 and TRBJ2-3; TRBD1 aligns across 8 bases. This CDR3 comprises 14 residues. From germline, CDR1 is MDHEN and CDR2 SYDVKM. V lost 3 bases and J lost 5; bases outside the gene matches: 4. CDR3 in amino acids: CASSFQGAIDTQYF. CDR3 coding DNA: TGTGCCAGCAGTTTCCAGGGGGCAATAGATACGCAGTATTTT. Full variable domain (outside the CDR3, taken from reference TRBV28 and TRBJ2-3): DVKVTQSSRYLVKRTGEKVFLECVQDMDHENMFWYRQDPGLGLRLIYFSYDVKMKEKGDIPEGYSVSREKKERFSLILESASTNQTSMYLCASSFQGAIDTQYFGPGTRLTVL.

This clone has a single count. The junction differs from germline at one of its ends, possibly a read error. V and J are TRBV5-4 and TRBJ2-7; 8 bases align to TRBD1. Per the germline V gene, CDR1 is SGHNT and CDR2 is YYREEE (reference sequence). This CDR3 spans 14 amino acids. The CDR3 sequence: CASSLDRETYEQYF. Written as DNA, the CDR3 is TGTGCCAGCAGTTTGGACAGGGAAACCTACGAGCAGTACTTC.

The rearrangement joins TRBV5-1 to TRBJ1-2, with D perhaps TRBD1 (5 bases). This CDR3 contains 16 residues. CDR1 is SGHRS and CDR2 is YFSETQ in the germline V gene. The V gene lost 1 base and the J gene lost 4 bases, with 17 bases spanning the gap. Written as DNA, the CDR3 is TGCGCCAGCAGCTTGTCGGTGGGGGGGGAGCGCTATGGCTACACCTTC. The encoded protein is CASSLSVGGERYGYTF.

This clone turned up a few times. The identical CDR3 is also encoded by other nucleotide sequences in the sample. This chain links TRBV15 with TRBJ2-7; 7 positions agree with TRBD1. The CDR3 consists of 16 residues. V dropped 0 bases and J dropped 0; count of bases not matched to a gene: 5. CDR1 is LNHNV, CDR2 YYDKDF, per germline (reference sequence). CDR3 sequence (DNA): TGTGCCACCAGCAGAGAAATTGGGACAGCCTCCTACGAGCAGTACTTC. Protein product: CATSREIGTASYEQYF.

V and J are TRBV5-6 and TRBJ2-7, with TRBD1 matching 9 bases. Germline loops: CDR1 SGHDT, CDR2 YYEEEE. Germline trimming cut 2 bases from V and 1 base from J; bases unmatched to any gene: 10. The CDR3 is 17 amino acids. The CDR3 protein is CASSLLIRDRDSYEQYF. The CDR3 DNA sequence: TGTGCCAGCAGCTTATTAATCCGGGACAGGGATTCCTACGAGCAGTACTTC.

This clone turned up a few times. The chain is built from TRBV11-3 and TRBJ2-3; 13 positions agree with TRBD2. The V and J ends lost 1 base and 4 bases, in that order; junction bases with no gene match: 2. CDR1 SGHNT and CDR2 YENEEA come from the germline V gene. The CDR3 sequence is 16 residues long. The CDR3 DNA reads TGTGCCAGCAGCTTAGGGACTAGCGGGAGATCAGATACGCAGTATTTT. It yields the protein CASSLGTSGRSDTQYF.

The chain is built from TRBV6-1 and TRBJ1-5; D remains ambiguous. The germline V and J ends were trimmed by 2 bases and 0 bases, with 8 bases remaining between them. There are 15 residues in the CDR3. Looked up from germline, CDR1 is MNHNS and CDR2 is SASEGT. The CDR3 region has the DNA TGTGCCAGCAGTGAATTTGGGCGTAGCAATCAGCCCCAGCATTTT. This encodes CASSEFGRSNQPQHF.

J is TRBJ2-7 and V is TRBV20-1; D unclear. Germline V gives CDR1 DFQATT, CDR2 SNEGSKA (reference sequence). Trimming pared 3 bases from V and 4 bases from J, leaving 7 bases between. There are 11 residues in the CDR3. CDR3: CSASGPYEQYF. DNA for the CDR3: TGCAGTGCTAGTGGCCCGTACGAGCAGTACTTC.

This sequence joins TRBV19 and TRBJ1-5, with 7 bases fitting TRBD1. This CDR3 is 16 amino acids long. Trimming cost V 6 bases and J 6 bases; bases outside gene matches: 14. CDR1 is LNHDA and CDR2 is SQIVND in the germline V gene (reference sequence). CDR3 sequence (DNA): TGTGCCAGTAGAACGACAGGGAGGAATTGGGGTCAGCCCCAGCATTTT. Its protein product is CASRTTGRNWGQPQHF. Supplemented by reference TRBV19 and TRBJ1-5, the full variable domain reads DGGITQSPKYLFRKEGQNVTLSCEQNLNHDAMYWYRQDPGQGLRLIYYSQIVNDFQKGDIAEGYSVSREKKESFPLTVTSAQKNPTAFYLCASRTTGRNWGQPQHFGDGTRLSIL.

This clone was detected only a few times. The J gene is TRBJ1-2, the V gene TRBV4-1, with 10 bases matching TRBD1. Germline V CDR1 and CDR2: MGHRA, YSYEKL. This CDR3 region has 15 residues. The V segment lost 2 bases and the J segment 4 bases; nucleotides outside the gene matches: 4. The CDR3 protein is CASSQRGQGFYGYTF. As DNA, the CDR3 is TGCGCCAGCAGCCAACGGGGACAGGGGTTCTATGGCTACACCTTC.

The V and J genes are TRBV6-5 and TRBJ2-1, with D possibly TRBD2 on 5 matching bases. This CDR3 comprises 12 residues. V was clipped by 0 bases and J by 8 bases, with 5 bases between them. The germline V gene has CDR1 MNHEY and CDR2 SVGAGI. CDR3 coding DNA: TGTGCCAGCAGTTACTCGGGAGATGAGCAGTTCTTC. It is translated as CASSYSGDEQFF.

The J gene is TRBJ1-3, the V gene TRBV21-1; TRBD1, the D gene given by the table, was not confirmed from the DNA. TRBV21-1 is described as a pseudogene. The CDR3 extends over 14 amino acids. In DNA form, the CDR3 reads TGTGCCAGTAGACAGGGGGCCTCAACGCACACCATATATTTT. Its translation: CASRQGASTHTIYF.

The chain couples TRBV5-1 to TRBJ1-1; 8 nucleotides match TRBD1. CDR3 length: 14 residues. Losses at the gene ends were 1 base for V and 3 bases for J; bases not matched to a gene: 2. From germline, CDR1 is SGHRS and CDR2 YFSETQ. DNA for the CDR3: TGCGCCAGCAGCTTGATGGGACAGGACACTGAAGCTTTCTTT. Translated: CASSLMGQDTEAFF. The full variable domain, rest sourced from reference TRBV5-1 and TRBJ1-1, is KAGVTQTPRYLIKTRGQQVTLSCSPISGHRSVSWYQQTPGQGLQFLFEYFSETQRNKGNFPGRFSGRQFSNSRSEMNVSTLELGDSALYLCASSLMGQDTEAFFGQGTRLTVV.

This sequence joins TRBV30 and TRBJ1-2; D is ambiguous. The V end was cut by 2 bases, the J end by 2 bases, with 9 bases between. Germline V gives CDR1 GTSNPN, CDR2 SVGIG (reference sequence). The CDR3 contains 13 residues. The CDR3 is CAWSPTVNYGYTF. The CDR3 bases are TGTGCCTGGAGTCCCACAGTCAACTATGGCTACACCTTC. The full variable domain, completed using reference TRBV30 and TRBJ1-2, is SQTIHQWPATLVQPVGSPLSLECTVEGTSNPNLYWYRQAAGRGLQLLFYSVGIGQISSEVPQNLSASRPQDRQFILSSKKLLLSDSGFYLCAWSPTVNYGYTFGSGTRLTVV.

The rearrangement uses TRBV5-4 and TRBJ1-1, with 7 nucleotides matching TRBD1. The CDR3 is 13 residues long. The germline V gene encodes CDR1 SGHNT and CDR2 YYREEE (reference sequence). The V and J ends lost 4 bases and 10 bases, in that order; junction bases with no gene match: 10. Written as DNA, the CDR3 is TGTGCCAGCAGCCAGGGACAGACGGGTGGAGCTTTCTTT. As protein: CASSQGQTGGAFF.

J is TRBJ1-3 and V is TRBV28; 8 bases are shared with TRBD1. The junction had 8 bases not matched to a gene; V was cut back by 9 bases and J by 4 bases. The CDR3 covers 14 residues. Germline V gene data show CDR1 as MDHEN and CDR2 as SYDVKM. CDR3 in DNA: TGTGCCAGTAAGACAGGGGTTGACGGAAACACCATATATTTT. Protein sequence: CASKTGVDGNTIYF.

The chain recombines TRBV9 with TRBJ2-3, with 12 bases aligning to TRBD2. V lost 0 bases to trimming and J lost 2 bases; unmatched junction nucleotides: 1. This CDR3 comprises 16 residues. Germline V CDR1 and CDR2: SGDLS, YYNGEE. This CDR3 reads CASSVGLAGATDTQYF. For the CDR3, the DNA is TGTGCCAGCAGCGTAGGACTAGCGGGGGCCACAGATACGCAGTATTTT.

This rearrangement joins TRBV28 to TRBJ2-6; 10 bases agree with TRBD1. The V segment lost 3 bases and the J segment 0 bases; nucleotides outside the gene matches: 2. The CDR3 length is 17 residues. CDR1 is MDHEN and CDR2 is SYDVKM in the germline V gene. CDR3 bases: TGTGCCAGCAGTTTGGGGACAGGGGTCTCTGGGGCCAACGTCCTGACTTTC. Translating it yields CASSLGTGVSGANVLTF.